This is a list of T cell receptor beta chains from one sample in a study of shared clonotypes between healthy human individuals. Data came from immunoSEQ multiplex PCR; TCRdb stores just in-frame clones and leaves some out. The table includes 170,000 or so clones, around 63% detected once. Specimen: memory CD4+ T cells sorted from blood. These receptors came from a man aged 25 to 45 in good health. The CDR3 runs from the conserved cysteine through the conserved F or W. A D gene is named only where the DNA matches it firmly. The size field is filled for only some rows; it gives once, few, many or a size class.

D gene: .
V gene: TRBV2
J gene: TRBJ2-7
clone size: .
CDR3 protein: CASSGDSYEQYF
CDR3 DNA: TGTGCCAGCAGCGGGGACTCCTACGAGCAGTACTTC

D gene: .
V gene: TRBV6-5
J gene: TRBJ2-1
clone size: .
CDR3 protein: CASSYSLGFGQFF
CDR3 DNA: TGTGCCAGCAGTTACTCTTTGGGTTTTGGTCAGTTCTTC

D gene: .
V gene: TRBV14
J gene: TRBJ2-5
clone size: few
CDR3 protein: CASSQDLGIETQYF
CDR3 DNA: TGTGCCAGCAGCCAAGATCTGGGGATAGAGACCCAGTACTTC

D gene: .
V gene: TRBV7-2
J gene: TRBJ2-7
clone size: .
CDR3 protein: CASSHSSYEQYF
CDR3 DNA: TGTGCCAGCAGCCATAGCTCCTACGAGCAGTACTTC

D gene: .
V gene: TRBV15
J gene: TRBJ2-5
clone size: .
CDR3 protein: CATSRARETQYF
CDR3 DNA: TGTGCCACCAGCAGAGCCAGGGAGACCCAGTACTTC

D gene: .
V gene: TRBV7-6
J gene: TRBJ1-4
clone size: .
CDR3 protein: CASSGGGEKLFF
CDR3 DNA: TGTGCCAGCAGCGGGGGGGGCGAAAAACTGTTTTTT

D gene: .
V gene: TRBV11-3
J gene: TRBJ2-1
clone size: once
CDR3 protein: CASSLGDPQYEQFF
CDR3 DNA: TGTGCCAGCAGCTTAGGGGACCCGCAGTATGAGCAGTTCTTC

D gene: TRBD2
V gene: TRBV7-6
J gene: TRBJ2-7
clone size: .
CDR3 protein: CASSLASGLAAYEQYF
CDR3 DNA: TGTGCCAGCAGCTTAGCCAGCGGACTAGCGGCCTACGAGCAGTACTTC

D gene: .
V gene: TRBV29-1
J gene: TRBJ1-1
clone size: once
CDR3 protein: CSVDGGPVVEAFF
CDR3 DNA: TGCAGCGTTGATGGGGGGCCCGTGGTAGAAGCTTTCTTT

D gene: TRBD2
V gene: TRBV4-2
J gene: TRBJ2-2
clone size: .
CDR3 protein: CASSQRLRTSGRAEDTGELFF
CDR3 DNA: TGTGCCAGCAGCCAACGACTTCGGACTAGCGGGAGGGCCGAGGACACCGGGGAGCTGTTTTTT

D gene: TRBD1
V gene: TRBV5-6
J gene: TRBJ1-5
clone size: .
CDR3 protein: CASSLSLGTGVRNQPQHF
CDR3 DNA: TGTGCCAGCAGCCTCTCCCTCGGGACAGGGGTTCGCAATCAGCCCCAGCATTTT

D gene: .
V gene: TRBV7-2
J gene: TRBJ2-2
clone size: few
CDR3 protein: CASSPSARGTGELFF
CDR3 DNA: TGTGCCAGCAGCCCAAGTGCTAGGGGCACCGGGGAGCTGTTTTTT

D gene: .
V gene: TRBV7-2
J gene: TRBJ1-1
clone size: many
CDR3 protein: CASSAYASSEAFF
CDR3 DNA: TGTGCCAGCAGCGCCTACGCCAGTAGTGAAGCTTTCTTT

D gene: TRBD1
V gene: TRBV28
J gene: TRBJ1-4
clone size: many
CDR3 protein: CASRTDREGTSTNEKLFF
CDR3 DNA: TGTGCCAGCAGGACGGACAGGGAGGGAACTTCAACTAATGAAAAACTGTTTTTT

D gene: .
V gene: TRBV25-1
J gene: TRBJ2-4
clone size: .
CDR3 protein: CASSEGVAKNIQYF
CDR3 DNA: TGTGCCAGCAGTGAAGGGGTAGCCAAAAACATTCAGTACTTC

D gene: TRBD2
V gene: TRBV15
J gene: TRBJ2-3
clone size: .
CDR3 protein: CATSSIAGPGTDTQYF
CDR3 DNA: TGTGCCACCAGCTCCATAGCGGGCCCGGGCACAGATACGCAGTATTTT

D gene: .
V gene: TRBV5-1
J gene: TRBJ1-1
clone size: .
CDR3 protein: CASSLTGLNTEAFF
CDR3 DNA: TGCGCCAGCAGCCTGACAGGATTGAACACTGAAGCTTTCTTT